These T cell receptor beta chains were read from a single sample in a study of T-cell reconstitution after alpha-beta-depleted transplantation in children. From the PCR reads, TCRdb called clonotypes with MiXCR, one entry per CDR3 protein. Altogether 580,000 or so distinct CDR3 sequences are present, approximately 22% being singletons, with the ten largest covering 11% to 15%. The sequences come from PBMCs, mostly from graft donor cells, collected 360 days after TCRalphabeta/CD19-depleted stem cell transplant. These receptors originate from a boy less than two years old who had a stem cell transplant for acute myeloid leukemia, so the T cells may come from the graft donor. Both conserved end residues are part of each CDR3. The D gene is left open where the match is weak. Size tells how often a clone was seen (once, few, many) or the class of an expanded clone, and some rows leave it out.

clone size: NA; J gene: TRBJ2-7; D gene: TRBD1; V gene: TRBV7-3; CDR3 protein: CASSLIEKGQPYEQYF; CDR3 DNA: TGTGCCAGCAGCTTAATCGAAAAGGGACAGCCCTACGAGCAGTACTTC
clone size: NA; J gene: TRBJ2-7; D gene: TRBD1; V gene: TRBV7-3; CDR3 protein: CASSYTGTGVNEQYF; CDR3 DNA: TGTGCCAGCAGCTACACCGGGACAGGGGTCAACGAGCAGTACTTC
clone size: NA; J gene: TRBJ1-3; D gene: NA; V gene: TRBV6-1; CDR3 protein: CASGSSGDATGNTIYF; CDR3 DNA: TGTGCCAGCGGGAGTTCGGGCGACGCGACTGGAAACACCATATATTTT
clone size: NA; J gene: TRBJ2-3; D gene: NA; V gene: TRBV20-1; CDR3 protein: CSASIGGGQSTDTQYF; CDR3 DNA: TGCAGTGCTAGTATAGGGGGGGGCCAGAGCACAGATACGCAGTATTTT
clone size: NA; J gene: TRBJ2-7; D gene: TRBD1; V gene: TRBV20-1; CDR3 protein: CSAKRDRTYEQYF; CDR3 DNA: TGCAGTGCCAAGAGGGACAGGACCTACGAGCAGTACTTC
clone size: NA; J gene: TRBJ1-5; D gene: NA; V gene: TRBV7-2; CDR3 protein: CASSLQGKPQHF; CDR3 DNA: TGTGCCAGCAGCTTACAGGGGAAGCCCCAGCATTTT
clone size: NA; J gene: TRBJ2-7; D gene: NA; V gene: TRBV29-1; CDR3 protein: CSVEVGTSGEQYF; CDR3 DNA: TGCAGCGTTGAAGTCGGAACATCCGGAGAGCAGTACTTC
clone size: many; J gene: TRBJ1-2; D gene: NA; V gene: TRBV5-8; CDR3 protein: CASSLQDLYGYTF; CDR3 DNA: TGTGCCAGCAGCTTGCAAGATTTATATGGCTACACCTTC
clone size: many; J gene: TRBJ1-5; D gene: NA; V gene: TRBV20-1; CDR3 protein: CSALYSNQPQHF; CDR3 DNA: TGCAGTGCTCTCTATAGCAATCAGCCCCAGCATTTT
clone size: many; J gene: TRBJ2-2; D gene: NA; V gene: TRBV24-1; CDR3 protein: CATSDSALWELFF; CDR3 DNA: TGTGCCACCAGTGATTCGGCCCTCTGGGAGCTGTTTTTT
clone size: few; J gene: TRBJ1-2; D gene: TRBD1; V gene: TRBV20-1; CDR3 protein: CSAPRRQGAPGYTF; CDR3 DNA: TGCAGTGCCCCCCGGAGGCAGGGGGCGCCCGGCTACACCTTC
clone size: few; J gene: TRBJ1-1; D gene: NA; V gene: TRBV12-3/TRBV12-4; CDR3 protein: CASSPRGDGEAFF; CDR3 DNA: TGTGCCAGCAGCCCTCGGGGCGACGGTGAAGCTTTCTTT
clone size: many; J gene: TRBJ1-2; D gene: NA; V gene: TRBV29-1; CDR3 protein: CSVDRAGGYTF; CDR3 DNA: TGCAGCGTTGACAGGGCAGGAGGCTACACCTTC
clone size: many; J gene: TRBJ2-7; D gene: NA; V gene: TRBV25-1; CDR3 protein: CASNEQYF; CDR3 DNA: TGTGCCAGCAACGAGCAGTACTTC
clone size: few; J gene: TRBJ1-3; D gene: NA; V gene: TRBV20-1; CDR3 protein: CSAREPRQGNTIYF; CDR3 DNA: TGCAGTGCTAGAGAACCGAGGCAAGGAAACACCATATATTTT
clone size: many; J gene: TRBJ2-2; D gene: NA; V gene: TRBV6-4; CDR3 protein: CASSDRGTGELFF; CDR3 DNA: TGTGCCAGCAGTGATCGGGGCACCGGGGAGCTGTTTTTT
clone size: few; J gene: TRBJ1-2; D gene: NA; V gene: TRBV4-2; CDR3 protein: CASSQDAGWGYGYTF; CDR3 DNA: TGTGCCAGCAGCCAAGACGCAGGGTGGGGCTATGGCTACACCTTC
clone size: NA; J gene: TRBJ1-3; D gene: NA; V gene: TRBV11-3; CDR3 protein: CASSLVRGSGNTIYF; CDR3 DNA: TGTGCCAGCAGCCTCGTCAGGGGAAGTGGAAACACCATATATTTT
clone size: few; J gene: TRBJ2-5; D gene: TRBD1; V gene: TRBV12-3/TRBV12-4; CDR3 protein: CASANRGQETQYF; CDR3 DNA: TGTGCCTCCGCAAACAGGGGCCAAGAGACCCAGTACTTC
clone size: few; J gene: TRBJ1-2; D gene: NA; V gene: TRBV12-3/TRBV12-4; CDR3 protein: CASSLKTANGYTF; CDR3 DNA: TGTGCCAGCAGTTTAAAGACAGCCAATGGCTACACCTTC
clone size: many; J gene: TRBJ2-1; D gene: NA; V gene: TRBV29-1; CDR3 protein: CSVSMGSRDYNEQFF; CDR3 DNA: TGCAGCGTTAGTATGGGATCCCGAGACTACAATGAGCAGTTCTTC
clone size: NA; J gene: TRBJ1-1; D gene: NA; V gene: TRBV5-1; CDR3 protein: CASSAPEDLNTEAFF; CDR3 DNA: TGCGCCAGCAGCGCCCCGGAGGACTTGAACACTGAAGCTTTCTTT
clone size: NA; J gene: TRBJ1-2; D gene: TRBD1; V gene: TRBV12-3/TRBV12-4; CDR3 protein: CASLGQGSYGYTF; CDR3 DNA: TGTGCCAGCTTGGGACAGGGGAGCTATGGCTACACCTTC
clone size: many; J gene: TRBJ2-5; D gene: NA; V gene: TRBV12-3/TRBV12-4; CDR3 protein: CASSDYRRLGPQETQYF; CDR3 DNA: TGTGCCAGCAGTGACTACCGTCGACTAGGCCCCCAAGAGACCCAGTACTTC
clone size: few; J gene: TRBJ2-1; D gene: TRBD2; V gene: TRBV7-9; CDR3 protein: CASSRGLAVHNEQFF; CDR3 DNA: TGTGCCAGCAGCCGCGGACTAGCGGTGCACAATGAGCAGTTCTTC
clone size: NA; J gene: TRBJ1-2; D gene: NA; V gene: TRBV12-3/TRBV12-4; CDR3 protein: CASSEQGFMGYTF; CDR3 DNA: TGTGCCAGCAGTGAACAGGGATTCATGGGCTACACCTTC
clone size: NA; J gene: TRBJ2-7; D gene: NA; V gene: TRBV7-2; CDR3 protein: CASSTPSGSSYEQYF; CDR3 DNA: TGTGCCAGCAGCACGCCCAGCGGAAGCTCCTACGAGCAGTACTTC
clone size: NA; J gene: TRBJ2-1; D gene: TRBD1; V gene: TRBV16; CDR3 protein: CASSPERTGGHNEQFF; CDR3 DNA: TGTGCCAGCAGCCCCGAGAGGACAGGGGGCCACAATGAGCAGTTCTTC
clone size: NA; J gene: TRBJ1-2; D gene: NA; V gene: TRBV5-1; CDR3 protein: CASSLRTPGEEAYGYTF; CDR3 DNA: TGCGCCAGCAGCTTGAGGACACCCGGGGAGGAGGCTTATGGCTACACCTTC
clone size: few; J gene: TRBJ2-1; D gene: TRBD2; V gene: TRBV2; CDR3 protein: CASRWGLAGDEQFF; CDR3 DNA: TGTGCCAGCAGGTGGGGACTAGCGGGAGATGAGCAGTTCTTC
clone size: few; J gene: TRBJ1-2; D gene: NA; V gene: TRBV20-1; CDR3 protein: CSAKDINYGYTF; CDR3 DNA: TGCAGTGCAAAGGACATAAACTATGGCTACACCTTC
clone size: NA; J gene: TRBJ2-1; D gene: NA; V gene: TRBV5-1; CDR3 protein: CASSLAKSGAVWNEQFF; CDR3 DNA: TGCGCCAGCAGCTTGGCCAAGAGCGGCGCAGTGTGGAATGAGCAGTTCTTC
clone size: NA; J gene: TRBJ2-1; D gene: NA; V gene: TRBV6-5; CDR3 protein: CASSSWSLDEQFF; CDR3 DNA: TGTGCCAGCAGTTCCTGGAGCCTCGATGAGCAGTTCTTC
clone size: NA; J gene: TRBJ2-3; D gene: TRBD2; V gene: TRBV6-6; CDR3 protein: CASERGPTDTQYF; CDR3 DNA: TGTGCCAGCGAGCGGGGCCCCACAGATACGCAGTATTTT
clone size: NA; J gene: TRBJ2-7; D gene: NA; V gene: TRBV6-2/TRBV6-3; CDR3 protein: CASSYGQYEQYF; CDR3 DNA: TGTGCCAGCAGTTACGGGCAATACGAGCAGTACTTC
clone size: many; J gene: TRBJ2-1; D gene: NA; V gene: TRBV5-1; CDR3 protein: CASSLVGSPYNEQFF; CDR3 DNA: TGCGCCAGCAGCTTGGTGGGGTCCCCCTACAATGAGCAGTTCTTC
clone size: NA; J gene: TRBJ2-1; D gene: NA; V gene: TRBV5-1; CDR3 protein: CASSLAAGWGIGSYNEQFF; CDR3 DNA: TGCGCCAGCAGCTTGGCGGCAGGGTGGGGGATAGGATCCTACAATGAGCAGTTCTTC
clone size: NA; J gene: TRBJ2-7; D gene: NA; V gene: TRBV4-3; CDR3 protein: CASSRDLGDRQYF; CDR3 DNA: TGCGCCAGCAGCCGGGACCTAGGAGATAGGCAGTACTTC
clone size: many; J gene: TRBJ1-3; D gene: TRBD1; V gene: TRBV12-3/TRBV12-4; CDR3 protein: CASSMTGRDGNTIYF; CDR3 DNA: TGTGCCAGCAGCATGACAGGGCGGGATGGAAACACCATATATTTT
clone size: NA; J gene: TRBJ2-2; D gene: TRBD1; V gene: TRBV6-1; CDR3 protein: CASCYSRTGVNTGELFF; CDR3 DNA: TGTGCCAGCTGCTATTCTCGGACAGGGGTTAACACCGGGGAGCTGTTTTTT
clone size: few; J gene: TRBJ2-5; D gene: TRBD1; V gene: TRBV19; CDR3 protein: CASSITPPGQPQETQYF; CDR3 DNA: TGTGCCAGTAGTATAACCCCACCGGGACAGCCCCAAGAGACCCAGTACTTC
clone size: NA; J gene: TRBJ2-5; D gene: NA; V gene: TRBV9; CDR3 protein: CASSFRDQTKRTETQYF; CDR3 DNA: TGTGCCAGCAGCTTCCGGGACCAGACAAAGCGGACCGAGACCCAGTACTTC
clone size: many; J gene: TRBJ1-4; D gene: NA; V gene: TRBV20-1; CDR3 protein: CSAREQGYGKLFF; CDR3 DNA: TGCAGTGCTAGAGAACAGGGCTATGGAAAACTGTTTTTT
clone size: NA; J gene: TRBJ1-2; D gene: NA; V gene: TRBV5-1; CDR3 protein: CASSFRGEGDGYTF; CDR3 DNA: TGCGCCAGCAGCTTCCGAGGCGAGGGCGATGGCTACACCTTC
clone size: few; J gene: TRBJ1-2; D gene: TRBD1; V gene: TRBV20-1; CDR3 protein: CTLQEDRESYGYTF; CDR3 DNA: TGCACCCTCCAGGAGGACAGGGAATCCTATGGCTACACCTTC
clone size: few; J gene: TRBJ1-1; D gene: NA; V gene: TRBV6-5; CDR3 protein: CASSYWASRSNTEAFF; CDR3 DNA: TGTGCCAGCAGTTATTGGGCCTCGAGGTCGAACACTGAAGCTTTCTTT
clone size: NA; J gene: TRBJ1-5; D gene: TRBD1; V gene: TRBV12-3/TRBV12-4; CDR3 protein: CASSSRLLGGEGNQPQHF; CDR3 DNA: TGTGCCAGCAGCTCACGGTTATTAGGGGGCGAAGGCAATCAGCCCCAGCATTTT
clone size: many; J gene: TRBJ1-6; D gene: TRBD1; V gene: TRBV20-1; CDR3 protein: CSAIEDRGSPLHF; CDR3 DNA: TGCAGTGCTATTGAGGACAGGGGATCACCCCTCCACTTT
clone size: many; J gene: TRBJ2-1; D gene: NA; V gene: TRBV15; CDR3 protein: CATSPSQDVDNEQFF; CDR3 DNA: TGTGCCACCAGCCCCAGCCAGGACGTGGACAATGAGCAGTTCTTC
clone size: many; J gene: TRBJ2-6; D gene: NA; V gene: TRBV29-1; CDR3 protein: CSAHASGANVLTF; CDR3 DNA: TGCAGCGCTCATGCTTCTGGGGCCAACGTCCTGACTTTC
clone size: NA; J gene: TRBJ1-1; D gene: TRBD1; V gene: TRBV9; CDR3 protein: CASSPLPGDRGRDEAFF; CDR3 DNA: TGTGCCAGCAGCCCCCTTCCCGGGGACAGGGGGCGAGATGAAGCTTTCTTT
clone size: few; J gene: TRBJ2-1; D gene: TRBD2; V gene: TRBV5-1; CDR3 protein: CASSLDGGDYNEQFF; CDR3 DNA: TGCGCCAGCAGCTTGGACGGGGGGGACTACAATGAGCAGTTCTTC
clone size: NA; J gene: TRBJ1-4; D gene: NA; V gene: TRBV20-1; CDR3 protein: CSATTIPGAVHEKLFF; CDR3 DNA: TGCAGTGCAACGACAATCCCGGGCGCCGTACATGAAAAACTGTTTTTT
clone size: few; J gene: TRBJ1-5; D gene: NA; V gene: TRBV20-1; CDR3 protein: CSAIQDPDQPQHF; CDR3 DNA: TGCAGTGCTATACAGGACCCGGATCAGCCCCAGCATTTT